Given below is one T cell receptor beta chain in context. Antigen specificity is unknown. The CDR3 has 15 amino acids. The V end was cut by 4 bases, the J end by 5 bases, with 17 bases between. Germline values: CDR1 SGHVS, CDR2 FNYEAQ. Here immunoSEQ multiplex PCR was the method, and the copy in TCRdb shows in-frame clones only, minus some. The table has about 170,000 clones, approximately 88% seen once; the top ten hold less than 1.3%. The data originate from a study of T cell responses to AZD1222 COVID-19 vaccine. Whole-study results and caveats: Females outnumbered males among donors, who were mostly white British; clonal diversity was possibly underestimated.

Sequenced material: peripheral blood, taken 28 days after the second AZD1222 dose. J is TRBJ2-5 and V is TRBV7-6; possibly TRBD2 for D (6 bases). The clonotype originates from an adult who received the AZD1222 COVID-19 vaccine. This CDR3 is CASSSRGWVRETQYF. The DNA for the CDR3 is TGTGCCAGCAGCTCACGGGGGTGGGTGAGGGAGACCCAGTACTTC.